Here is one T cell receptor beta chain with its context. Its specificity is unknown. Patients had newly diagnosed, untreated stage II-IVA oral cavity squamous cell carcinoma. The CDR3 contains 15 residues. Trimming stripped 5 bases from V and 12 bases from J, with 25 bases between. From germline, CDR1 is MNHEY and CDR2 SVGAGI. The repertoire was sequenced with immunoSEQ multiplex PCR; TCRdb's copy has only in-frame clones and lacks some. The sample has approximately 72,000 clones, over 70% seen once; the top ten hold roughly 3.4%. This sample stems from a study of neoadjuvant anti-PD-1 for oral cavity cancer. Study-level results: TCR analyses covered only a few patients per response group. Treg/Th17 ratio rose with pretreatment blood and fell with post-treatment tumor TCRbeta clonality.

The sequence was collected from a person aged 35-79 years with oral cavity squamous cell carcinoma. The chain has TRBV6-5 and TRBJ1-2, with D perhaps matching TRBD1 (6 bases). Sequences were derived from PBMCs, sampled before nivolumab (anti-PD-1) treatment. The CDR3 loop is CASSRGQGAAGVDTF. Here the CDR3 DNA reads TGTGCCAGCAGTCGGGGGCAGGGAGCTGCCGGAGTTGACACCTTC.